The 21 T cell receptor beta chains listed next were all sequenced from one sample in a study of blood T cell repertoires in COVID-19. Generated by immunoSEQ multiplex PCR, the TCRdb table keeps only in-frame clones and is missing some. Found here are 250,000 or so clones, roughly 86% of them singletons; the top ten hold about 8.8%. Sequenced input: peripheral blood. These receptors were collected from a man aged 40-55 years with active or convalescent COVID-19.

This CDR3 is CASSEQGALGNSPLHF. CDR3 DNA sequence: TGTGCCAGCAGCGAGCAGGGTGCCCTAGGTAATTCACCCCTCCACTTT. The rearrangement links TRBV2 to TRBJ1-6; weak D call: TRBD1 (5 bases). Germline V gene lookup returns CDR1 SNHLY and CDR2 FYNNEI. This CDR3 has 16 amino acids. V lost 6 bases, J lost 6 bases, and 18 bases lay in between.

The V call is TRBV6-5, the J call TRBJ2-5; D is uncertain. Germline V gene data show CDR1 as MNHEY and CDR2 as SVGAGI. This CDR3 has 11 residues. V gave up 8 bases and J gave up 4 bases, with 8 bases separating them. The CDR3 sequence is CASRTGETQYF. The CDR3, as DNA: TGTGCCAGCCGAACCGGAGAGACCCAGTACTTC.

The chain joins TRBV15 to TRBJ2-5; TRBD1 agrees at 7 bases. This CDR3 contains 14 residues. The germline V gene encodes CDR1 LNHNV and CDR2 YYDKDF (reference sequence). Unmatched junction bases numbered 6, after V lost 5 bases and J lost 3 bases. CDR3 region: CATSLTGDEETQYF. The DNA for the CDR3 is TGTGCCACCAGCCTAACAGGGGATGAAGAGACCCAGTACTTC. Using reference TRBV15 and TRBJ2-5 for the parts outside the CDR3, the full variable domain is DAMVIQNPRYQVTQFGKPVTLSCSQTLNHNVMYWYQQKSSQAPKLLFHYYDKDFNNEADTPDNFQSRRPNTSFCFLDIRSPGLGDTAMYLCATSLTGDEETQYFGPGTRLLVL.

The chain links TRBV5-1 to TRBJ2-4; 7 bases are a match to TRBD1. V trimming: 1 base; J trimming: 3 bases; junction bases outside the gene matches: 7. This CDR3 has 16 residues. CDR1 and CDR2 from the germline V gene are SGHRS and YFSETQ. CDR3 amino acids: CASSLMAGGVKNIQYF. As DNA, the CDR3 is TGCGCCAGCAGCTTGATGGCAGGGGGTGTCAAAAACATTCAGTACTTC. The full variable domain, completed using reference TRBV5-1 and TRBJ2-4, is KAGVTQTPRYLIKTRGQQVTLSCSPISGHRSVSWYQQTPGQGLQFLFEYFSETQRNKGNFPGRFSGRQFSNSRSEMNVSTLELGDSALYLCASSLMAGGVKNIQYFGAGTRLSVL.

This sequence joins TRBV4-1 and TRBJ2-1; no reliable D call. CDR1 is MGHRA, CDR2 YSYEKL, per germline. Deletions cut 1 base from V and 0 bases from J, with 13 bases between. The CDR3 is 17 amino acids. DNA of the CDR3: TGCGCCAGCAGCCAAGGGGCCGGAAGAGACTCCTACAATGAGCAGTTCTTC. This translates into CASSQGAGRDSYNEQFF.

Only one count was recorded for this clone. The V gene is TRBV6-5, the J gene TRBJ1-3; maybe TRBD1 (6 bases). The ends were cut back, 6 bases at V and 2 bases at J, with 14 bases in the middle. CDR1 and CDR2 (germline): MNHEY, SVGAGI. There are 15 residues in the CDR3. The CDR3 is CASRNREKAGNTIYF. The CDR3 coding sequence is TGTGCCAGCAGGAACAGGGAGAAGGCTGGAAACACCATATATTTT.

The rearrangement joins TRBV5-6 to TRBJ2-7; TRBD1 matches 12 bases. Per the germline V gene, CDR1 is SGHDT and CDR2 is YYEEEE. The CDR3 has 15 residues. Trimming at V came to 3 bases and at J to 6 bases, leaving 7 bases not matched to a gene. For the CDR3, the DNA is TGTGCCAGCAGCTCCTTGGGGACAGGGGGCGCCGAGCAGTACTTC. This encodes CASSSLGTGGAEQYF.

The chain is built from TRBV5-1 and TRBJ1-4; weak D call: TRBD1 (5 bases). CDR1 SGHRS and CDR2 YFSETQ come from the germline V gene. The V gene lost 3 bases and the J gene lost 5 bases, with 17 bases spanning the gap. The CDR3 is made up of 16 amino acids. DNA of the CDR3: TGCGCCAGCAGCTGGCTCTCAGGGCAACAGAATGAAAAACTGTTTTTT. Residues: CASSWLSGQQNEKLFF.

The chain carries TRBV3-1 (or the pseudogene TRBV3-2) and TRBJ1-6; 7 nucleotides agree with TRBD1. The germline gives CDR1 LGHDT, CDR2 YNNKEL (reference sequence). Losses at the gene ends were 1 base for V and 8 bases for J; bases not matched to a gene: 2. This CDR3 is built from 14 residues. The CDR3 loop is CASSQGGTDSPLHF. DNA of the CDR3: TGTGCCAGCAGCCAAGGCGGGACAGATTCACCCCTCCACTTT.

This clone was observed a few times. The rearrangement links TRBV30 to TRBJ2-1; 9 nucleotides agree with TRBD2. This CDR3 has 13 residues. The germline CDR1 and CDR2 sequences are GTSNPN and SVGIG (reference sequence). Trimming at V came to 1 base and at J to 6 bases, leaving 1 base not matched to a gene. Here the CDR3 DNA reads TGTGCCTGGAGTGGACTAGCGGCCAATGAGCAGTTCTTC. This codes for CAWSGLAANEQFF.

This chain connects TRBV30 to TRBJ1-5; the D is unclear. This CDR3 region has 13 residues. V was pared by 8 bases and J by 0 bases, with 11 bases between. The germline V gene has CDR1 GTSNPN and CDR2 SVGIG (reference sequence). The CDR3 reads CARERDSNQPQHF. The CDR3 DNA reads as TGTGCCAGAGAGCGGGATAGCAATCAGCCCCAGCATTTT.

V gene TRBV7-3 combines with J gene TRBJ1-1, with D possibly being TRBD1 (5 bases). Trimming took off 2 bases at V and 3 bases at J, with 7 bases between the two ends. CDR3 size: 13 residues. Germline assignment: CDR1 SGHTA and CDR2 FQGTGA. The CDR3 sequence: CASSLGAYTEAFF. The CDR3 DNA reads TGTGCCAGCAGCTTAGGGGCGTACACTGAAGCTTTCTTT.

The V gene is TRBV3-1 (or the pseudogene TRBV3-2), the J gene TRBJ2-7; 8 positions match TRBD2. Germline V lookup: CDR1 LGHDT, CDR2 YNNKEL (reference sequence). CDR3 length: 14 residues. Trimming at V came to 4 bases and at J to 3 bases, leaving 5 bases not matched to a gene. The CDR3 spells CASSRAGGRYEQYF. In nucleotides, the CDR3 is TGTGCCAGCAGCCGGGCGGGAGGCCGCTACGAGCAGTACTTC.

The rearrangement joins TRBV19 to TRBJ2-7; TRBD1 aligns across 8 bases. The germline V gene encodes CDR1 LNHDA and CDR2 SQIVND (reference sequence). V shed 6 bases, J shed 3 bases, and the junction held 4 bases outside the gene matches. CDR3 size: 13 residues. CDR3 sequence: CASRRTGIYEQYF. In nucleotides, the CDR3 is TGTGCCAGTAGGAGGACAGGGATCTACGAGCAGTACTTC.

The chain couples TRBV9 to TRBJ1-5; possibly TRBD1 for D (5 bases). Trimming stripped 0 bases from V and 2 bases from J, with 9 bases between. CDR1 SGDLS and CDR2 YYNGEE come from the germline V gene. The CDR3 is 15 amino acids. In DNA, the CDR3 is TGTGCCAGCAGCGTAGATCCAGGGCGCAATCAGCCCCAGCATTTT. Amino acids: CASSVDPGRNQPQHF.

The chain is built from TRBV11-1 and TRBJ2-1; 8 positions match TRBD1. The length of the CDR3 is 15 residues. V lost 4 bases and J lost 6; bases outside the gene matches: 8. Looked up from germline, CDR1 is SGHAT and CDR2 is FQDESV (reference sequence). The CDR3 DNA is TGTGCCAGCAGCTGGACAGGGCCTACGATCAATGAGCAGTTCTTC. It specifies CASSWTGPTINEQFF.

This chain connects TRBV9 to TRBJ1-5; TRBD1 might be the D (6 bases). Germline V gene data show CDR1 as SGDLS and CDR2 as YYNGEE. This CDR3 has 13 amino acids. Trimming left V 7 bases short and J 2 bases short, with 10 bases between. Here the CDR3 DNA reads TGTGCCAGCGGGGCAGGGGGCAATCAGCCCCAGCATTTT. Residues: CASGAGGNQPQHF.

V gene TRBV4-1 combines with J gene TRBJ2-3; a weak D match, TRBD2 (5 bases). Per the germline V gene, CDR1 is MGHRA and CDR2 is YSYEKL. V lost 0 bases to trimming and J lost 8 bases, with 15 bases between them. The CDR3 has 15 residues. This chain's CDR3 is CASSQEKRIEGTQYF. CDR3 DNA: TGCGCCAGCAGCCAAGAAAAGAGAATAGAGGGTACGCAGTATTTT.

This chain links TRBV28 with TRBJ1-5, with a tentative D call TRBD1 (6 bases). Trimming left V 1 base short and J 6 bases short, with 13 bases between. The germline V gene has CDR1 MDHEN and CDR2 SYDVKM. The CDR3 spans 15 residues. The CDR3 DNA is TGTGCCAGCAGTTTATTAAGGGGGGAGGGTCAGCCCCAGCATTTT. Its translation is CASSLLRGEGQPQHF.

This rearrangement joins TRBV14 to TRBJ1-1; D gene unclear. Between the trimmed V and J ends, which lost 0 bases and 4 bases, there was a span of 12 bases. CDR3 length equals 15 residues. Germline assignment: CDR1 SGHDN and CDR2 FVKESK. CDR3 residues: CASSQDMETLTEAFF. CDR3 coding DNA: TGTGCCAGCAGCCAAGATATGGAGACCCTCACTGAAGCTTTCTTT.

The chain recombines TRBV14 with TRBJ2-2; 7 bases are a match to TRBD2. This CDR3 spans 17 amino acids. V was clipped by 1 base and J by 3 bases; unmatched bases: 8. Germline assignment: CDR1 SGHDN and CDR2 FVKESK. CDR3 bases: TGTGCCAGCAGCCAAGTCAGCCTAGCGGTGGACACCGGGGAGCTGTTTTTT. Protein sequence: CASSQVSLAVDTGELFF.